A selection of T cell receptor beta chains follows, all from one sample in a study of cytotoxic CD8 clonotypes in ibrutinib-treated CLL. TCRdb keeps only in-frame clones here, not all; method: immunoSEQ multiplex PCR. Of 50,000 or so clones listed, approximately 87% are singletons. The sample here was PBMCs, taken after 24 months of ibrutinib treatment. These receptors were obtained from a human donor with chronic lymphocytic leukemia. Both conserved end residues are part of each CDR3. Fields, in order: J gene, CDR3 length, V gene, CDR3 protein.

J gene: TRBJ2-6
CDR3 length: 15
V gene: TRBV27
CDR3 protein: CASLKGGSGANVLTF

J gene: TRBJ2-4
CDR3 length: 14
V gene: TRBV15
CDR3 protein: CATSRRDSLNIQYF

J gene: TRBJ1-2
CDR3 length: 14
V gene: TRBV28
CDR3 protein: CASRSPGQGRGYTF

J gene: TRBJ2-1
CDR3 length: 14
V gene: TRBV7-9
CDR3 protein: CASTKAGEGNEQFF

J gene: TRBJ1-3
CDR3 length: 13
V gene: TRBV28
CDR3 protein: CASSLPSGNTIYF

J gene: TRBJ2-7
CDR3 length: 12
V gene: TRBV5-5
CDR3 protein: CASSLAGNEQYF

J gene: TRBJ1-2
CDR3 length: 15
V gene: TRBV28
CDR3 protein: CAAGGGGSRYYGYTF

J gene: TRBJ2-5
CDR3 length: 15
V gene: TRBV4-2
CDR3 protein: CASSQETGGRETQYF

J gene: TRBJ1-4
CDR3 length: 14
V gene: TRBV6-5
CDR3 protein: CASGTGRTNEKLFF

J gene: TRBJ2-7
CDR3 length: 15
V gene: TRBV15
CDR3 protein: CATSRDLAGAGEQYF

J gene: TRBJ1-4
CDR3 length: 14
V gene: TRBV18
CDR3 protein: CASSPPGAVEKLFF

J gene: TRBJ1-1
CDR3 length: 14
V gene: TRBV2
CDR3 protein: CVHRTAGPNTEAFF

J gene: TRBJ1-2
CDR3 length: 14
V gene: TRBV7-8
CDR3 protein: CASSLGTGGGGYTF

J gene: TRBJ1-1
CDR3 length: 12
V gene: TRBV2
CDR3 protein: CASRDSNTEAFF

J gene: TRBJ1-5
CDR3 length: 15
V gene: TRBV5-1
CDR3 protein: CASSLSGISNQPQHF

J gene: TRBJ2-1
CDR3 length: 15
V gene: TRBV11-2
CDR3 protein: CASSLWGGPNNEQFF

J gene: TRBJ1-2
CDR3 length: 15
V gene: TRBV7-9
CDR3 protein: CASSLSSGAVDGYTF

J gene: TRBJ2-5
CDR3 length: 14
V gene: TRBV27
CDR3 protein: CASSPGTRGETQYF

J gene: TRBJ1-2
CDR3 length: 14
V gene: TRBV6-5
CDR3 protein: CASSRAGQNYGYTF

J gene: TRBJ1-2
CDR3 length: 10
V gene: TRBV29-1
CDR3 protein: CSVESDGYTF

J gene: TRBJ2-1
CDR3 length: 14
V gene: TRBV10-3
CDR3 protein: CASQARGDYNEQFF

J gene: TRBJ2-3
CDR3 length: 16
V gene: TRBV5-1
CDR3 protein: CASSFQSVRNTDTQYF

J gene: TRBJ1-6
CDR3 length: 17
V gene: TRBV7-2
CDR3 protein: CASSSRQGRAPNSPLHF

J gene: TRBJ2-5
CDR3 length: 15
V gene: TRBV25-1
CDR3 protein: CASSVRQGRPETQYF

J gene: TRBJ2-1
CDR3 length: 16
V gene: TRBV27
CDR3 protein: CASSRSPGTGVHEQFF

J gene: TRBJ2-7
CDR3 length: 16
V gene: TRBV2
CDR3 protein: CASSEFTRAPSYEQYF

J gene: TRBJ2-5
CDR3 length: 13
V gene: TRBV7-2
CDR3 protein: CASSLGPGETQYF

J gene: TRBJ1-4
CDR3 length: 15
V gene: TRBV19
CDR3 protein: CASSIGGAANEKLFF

J gene: TRBJ2-3
CDR3 length: 16
V gene: TRBV19
CDR3 protein: CASSTPSGWGTDTQYF

J gene: TRBJ2-5
CDR3 length: 13
V gene: TRBV5-1
CDR3 protein: CASSLGDQETQYF

J gene: TRBJ2-7
CDR3 length: 13
V gene: TRBV19
CDR3 protein: CASSPRGPYEQYF

J gene: TRBJ2-5
CDR3 length: 12
V gene: TRBV7-8
CDR3 protein: CASSKAGETQYF

J gene: TRBJ2-7
CDR3 length: 13
V gene: TRBV2
CDR3 protein: CASSWGQAGEQYF

J gene: TRBJ2-5
CDR3 length: 11
V gene: TRBV4-2
CDR3 protein: CASSQGNTQYF

J gene: TRBJ1-2
CDR3 length: 15
V gene: TRBV30
CDR3 protein: CAWNHLRDRGYGYTF

J gene: TRBJ2-3
CDR3 length: 17
V gene: TRBV4-3
CDR3 protein: CASSQEVDRGRTDTQYF

J gene: TRBJ2-3
CDR3 length: 15
V gene: TRBV2
CDR3 protein: CASRAGTTSTDTQYF

J gene: TRBJ2-7
CDR3 length: 15
V gene: TRBV6-1
CDR3 protein: CASSERSGPRVEQYF

J gene: TRBJ2-7
CDR3 length: 10
V gene: TRBV20-1
CDR3 protein: CSASKDEQYF

J gene: TRBJ1-1
CDR3 length: 14
V gene: TRBV7-2
CDR3 protein: CASSLGGSGTEAFF

J gene: TRBJ2-3
CDR3 length: 12
V gene: TRBV5-3
CDR3 protein: CARSTQGDKEYF

J gene: TRBJ2-5
CDR3 length: 12
V gene: TRBV7-2
CDR3 protein: CASSPSKETQYF

J gene: TRBJ2-7
CDR3 length: 13
V gene: TRBV7-9
CDR3 protein: CASSLANSYEQYF

J gene: TRBJ2-2
CDR3 length: 14
V gene: TRBV30
CDR3 protein: CAWSGFMNTGELFF

J gene: TRBJ2-2
CDR3 length: 15
V gene: TRBV4-1
CDR3 protein: CASSQENTGTGELFF

J gene: TRBJ1-1
CDR3 length: 14
V gene: TRBV15
CDR3 protein: CATSTGTVNTEAFF

J gene: TRBJ2-3
CDR3 length: 17
V gene: TRBV5-6
CDR3 protein: CASSSLAGGMITDTQYF

J gene: TRBJ1-5
CDR3 length: 15
V gene: TRBV7-9
CDR3 protein: CASSYGTGGNQPQHF

J gene: TRBJ2-1
CDR3 length: 18
V gene: TRBV27
CDR3 protein: CASSYSGPISSSYNEQFF

J gene: TRBJ1-5
CDR3 length: 15
V gene: TRBV29-1
CDR3 protein: CSVGWGSTSNQPQHF